The entry below describes one TCR beta chain. Its specificity is unknown. Healthy bone marrow donors made up the cohort. This specimen comes from a study of cytomegalovirus exposure and HLA in healthy donors. Study outcomes and limitations: Researchers catalogued about 150 TCR beta chains as cytomegalovirus-associated. Earlier analysis looked at TCR beta V segments, and most were productive about 87% or about 30% of the time.

The PCR used 60 Vbeta and 13 Jbeta primers. Clones were sequenced by immunoSEQ multiplex PCR, and TCRdb holds only the in-frame ones, with some missing. This sample carries approximately 140,000 clones, roughly 80% of them seen once, and the ten largest clones take about 13%. This CDR3 region has 15 residues. The germline CDR1 and CDR2 sequences are SEHNR and FQNEAQ (reference sequence). The ends were cut back, 5 bases at V and 5 bases at J, with 16 bases in the middle. The V and J genes are TRBV7-9 and TRBJ1-5; the D gene is possibly TRBD1 (5 bases). The TCR comes from a man aged 40-55 years in good health and CMV-seropositive. Sequenced material: PBMCs. The DNA for the CDR3 is TGTGCCAGCAGCCCCCTCACAGGTTCCCATCAGCCCCAGCATTTT. Translation: CASSPLTGSHQPQHF.